These 31 T cell receptor beta chains were sequenced from one sample in a study of T-cell reconstitution after alpha-beta-depleted transplantation in children (dated by TCRdb to the mid-2010s). The treatment or condition label, as the study defines it: allogeneic hematopoietic cell transplantation with graft depleted of TCRalphabeta T cells and CD19 B cells. Library creation used PCR. Instrument on record: Illumina HiSeq 2500. TCR library preparation used molecular barcoding, with unique molecular identifiers applied to normalize quantification of the TCRbeta repertoire. Through fastp at Q25 and MiXCR, TCRdb rebuilt clones from the public reads, retaining in-frame beta chains. A single entry per CDR3 protein holds the most common genes and DNA from its merged rows. The sample has around 700,000 distinct CDR3 sequences on record, over 10% of them singletons. The top ten clonotypes cover roughly 0.84% of the sample.

Here the sequenced sample was PBMCs, taken before TCRalphabeta/CD19-depleted stem cell transplant. All receptors derive from a girl aged 2 to 10 with congenital amegakaryocytic thrombocytopenia, due to receive a stem cell transplant.

This clonotype showed up many times. V and J are TRBV6-1 and TRBJ2-3, with D perhaps matching TRBD2 (6 bases). V was clipped by 8 bases and J by 5 bases, with 20 bases between them. There are 15 residues in the CDR3. Germline CDR1 and CDR2: MNHNS and SASEGT. The CDR3: CASALPGTLGDTQYF. The CDR3 coding sequence is TGTGCCAGCGCATTACCCGGGACTCTGGGAGATACGCAGTATTTT.

The chain combines TRBV20-1 with TRBJ2-1; D call uncertain. CDR3 length: 13 amino acids. CDR1 and CDR2 from the germline V gene are DFQATT and SNEGSKA (reference sequence). Trimming cost V 6 bases and J 6 bases, with 15 bases left between them. DNA for the CDR3: TGCAGTGCACCCTTCGAATACGCCAATGAGCAGTTCTTC. It yields the protein CSAPFEYANEQFF.

The chain has TRBV18 and TRBJ2-1, with 11 bases matching TRBD2. V was pared by 3 bases and J by 7 bases, with 8 bases of the junction left unmatched. The CDR3 consists of 16 residues. The germline V gene has CDR1 KGHSH and CDR2 LQKENI. CDR3 in amino acids: CASSPLTSGSGNEQFF. The DNA of the CDR3 is TGTGCCAGCTCACCCCTAACTAGCGGGAGTGGAAATGAGCAGTTCTTC.

Ten or more counts support this clonotype. V gene TRBV20-1 combines with J gene TRBJ1-4, with 7 nucleotides matching TRBD1. The CDR3 has 14 residues. Unmatched junction bases numbered 7, after V lost 1 base and J lost 8 bases. Germline loops: CDR1 DFQATT, CDR2 SNEGSKA (reference sequence). For the CDR3, the DNA is TGCAGTGCTAGAGCACAGGGGATAGGCGAAAAACTGTTTTTT. The encoded protein is CSARAQGIGEKLFF.

V gene TRBV5-5 combines with J gene TRBJ2-1; D perhaps matches TRBD2 (6 bases). The CDR3 spans 13 residues. The V and J ends lost 1 base and 7 bases respectively, with 9 bases between them. The V gene's germline CDR1 is SGHKS and CDR2 YYEKEE (reference sequence). This CDR3 reads CASSLFLANEQFF. The DNA for the CDR3 is TGTGCCAGCAGCTTGTTTCTAGCGAATGAGCAGTTCTTC.

This clonotype came up a few times. The CDR3: CSVSPRGSGRARSYNEQFF. The CDR3, as DNA: TGCAGCGTTTCACCACGGGGAAGCGGGAGGGCCCGATCCTACAATGAGCAGTTCTTC. This sequence joins TRBV29-1 and TRBJ2-1; TRBD2 aligns across 10 bases. J gave up 1 base and V 5 bases, and 17 bases lay outside the gene matches. Looked up from germline, CDR1 is SQVTM and CDR2 is ANQGSEA. The length of the CDR3 is 19 residues.

This clonotype was picked up a small number of times. The chain recombines TRBV19 with TRBJ2-1; no clear D gene. Germline V gene sequence: CDR1 LNHDA, CDR2 SQIVND (reference sequence). CDR3 length: 14 residues. V lost 4 bases to trimming and J lost 5 bases, with 12 bases between them. CDR3 nucleotide sequence: TGTGCCAGTAGTACCTATTACAGTGACAATGAGCAGTTCTTC. Translation gives CASSTYYSDNEQFF.

This clonotype was counted ten times or more. The gene calls are TRBV20-1 and TRBJ2-1; D may correspond to TRBD1 or TRBD2 (6 bases each). The CDR3 runs 14 residues. The germline CDR1 and CDR2 sequences are DFQATT and SNEGSKA (reference sequence). V was trimmed by 6 bases and J by 5 bases, leaving 17 bases between them. Here the CDR3 reads CSALRGAVNNEQFF. The CDR3 region has the DNA TGCAGTGCCCTGAGGGGGGCCGTTAACAATGAGCAGTTCTTC.

V and J are TRBV24-1 and TRBJ2-4; TRBD1 might be the D (6 bases). V dropped 0 bases and J dropped 6 bases, with 14 bases sitting between them. From germline, CDR1 is KGHDR and CDR2 SFDVKD. This CDR3 spans 16 amino acids. The CDR3 DNA reads TGTGCCACCAGTGATTTGCCGGGACACGGAGCAAACATTCAGTACTTC. Protein: CATSDLPGHGANIQYF.

This clonotype was observed a few times. This chain links TRBV29-1 with TRBJ2-6; D is ambiguous. Trimming pared 1 base from V and 4 bases from J, leaving 5 bases between. Germline CDR1 is SQVTM and CDR2 is ANQGSEA. This CDR3 has 13 amino acids. CDR3 coding DNA: TGCAGCGTTGAAGGATGGGGGGCCAACGTCCTGACTTTC. It translates to CSVEGWGANVLTF.

There are many counts of this clonotype. V gene TRBV5-1 combines with J gene TRBJ1-2; D is unclear. This CDR3 spans 16 amino acids. Germline V gene sequence: CDR1 SGHRS, CDR2 YFSETQ. Trimming took off 1 base at V and 2 bases at J, with 15 bases between the two ends. Here the CDR3 DNA reads TGCGCCAGCAGCTTGTACTTCACAGACCAGAACTATGGCTACACCTTC. It translates to CASSLYFTDQNYGYTF.

A remark on this clonotype: A much larger clone differs from this one at a single base, so this may be a read error. This rearrangement joins TRBV6-1 to TRBJ1-5, with a possible D match to TRBD1 (5 bases). Germline lookup yields CDR1 MNHNS and CDR2 SASEGT. This CDR3 contains 15 residues. CDR3 loop: CASRAGDYSNQPRHF. CDR3 DNA sequence: TGTGCCAGCAGAGCGGGGGACTATAGCAATCAGCCCCGGCATTTT.

This clonotype was detected ten times or more. The chain employs TRBV20-1 and TRBJ1-5; maybe TRBD1 (5 bases). CDR3 length: 13 residues. With 5 bases removed from V and 7 bases from J, the gap between germline ends came to 15 bases. Germline CDR1 reads DFQATT; CDR2 reads SNEGSKA (reference sequence). Written as DNA, the CDR3 is TGCAGTGCTGTACGGGGCGGCAGGCAGCCCCAGCATTTT. As protein: CSAVRGGRQPQHF.

This clonotype showed up just a few times. This chain connects TRBV20-1 to TRBJ2-7; 7 bases match TRBD2. The CDR3 totals 15 residues. V gave up 4 bases and J gave up 0 bases; unmatched junction bases: 9. The germline CDR1 and CDR2 sequences are DFQATT and SNEGSKA (reference sequence). The chain's CDR3 is CSATRSSGSSYEQYF. CDR3 sequence (DNA): TGCAGTGCTACCCGATCTAGCGGAAGCTCCTACGAGCAGTACTTC.

This clonotype was seen more than once but under ten times. The V gene is TRBV7-8, the J gene TRBJ1-5; a possible D gene is TRBD1 (6 bases). CDR1 and CDR2 (germline): SGHVS, FQNEAQ. V lost 5 bases and J lost 7, with 24 bases in between. The CDR3 is 17 residues long. The CDR3 loop reads CASSLLSGAGKNQPQHF. CDR3 DNA: TGTGCCAGCAGCCTCCTCTCAGGGGCAGGGAAGAACCAGCCCCAGCATTTT. The full variable domain, with the rest looked up from reference TRBV7-8 and TRBJ1-5, is GAGVSQSPRYKVAKRGQDVALRCDPISGHVSLFWYQQALGQGPEFLTYFQNEAQLDKSGLPSDRFFAERPEGSVSTLKIQRTQQEDSAVYLCASSLLSGAGKNQPQHFGDGTRLSIL.

This clonotype was seen repeatedly, ten times or more. V and J are TRBV20-1 and TRBJ1-3, with a tentative D call TRBD1 (5 bases). This CDR3 is built from 14 residues. The germline gives CDR1 DFQATT, CDR2 SNEGSKA (reference sequence). The V gene lost 3 bases and the J gene lost 1 base, with 10 bases spanning the gap. DNA of the CDR3: TGCAGTGCTAGGCGGGGGGGTTCTGGAAACACCATATATTTT. Translating it yields CSARRGGSGNTIYF.

This clonotype was observed many times. This chain uses TRBV28 with TRBJ2-1; TRBD1 is a possible D gene (6 bases). V was trimmed by 6 bases and J by 4 bases, leaving 19 bases between them. The length of the CDR3 is 16 residues. CDR1 and CDR2 (germline): MDHEN, SYDVKM. CDR3 sequence (DNA): TGTGCCAGCAGCTTAGCAGGGGCTGGCACATACAATGAGCAGTTCTTC. It translates to CASSLAGAGTYNEQFF.

This clonotype was recorded many times. V is TRBV12-3 or TRBV12-4 and J is TRBJ2-4, with a tentative D call TRBD2 (5 bases). Trimming removed 5 bases from V and 2 bases from J, with 13 bases in between. The CDR3 totals 15 residues. The CDR3 protein is CASSGFEGSKNIQYF. As DNA, the CDR3 is TGTGCCAGCAGTGGCTTTGAGGGATCCAAAAACATTCAGTACTTC.

There are many counts of this clonotype. V and J are TRBV29-1 and TRBJ2-7, with D hard to call. There are 12 residues in the CDR3. Germline values: CDR1 SQVTM, CDR2 ANQGSEA. Deletions cut 1 base from V and 4 bases from J, with 8 bases between. The CDR3: CSVEGKGYEQYF. CDR3 nucleotides: TGCAGCGTTGAAGGGAAGGGTTACGAGCAGTACTTC.

As to this clonotype: A single base separates this from a much larger clone, so it may be a read error. The V and J genes are TRBV20-1 and TRBJ2-1; 8 nucleotides align to TRBD1. This CDR3 contains 15 residues. V lost 3 bases and J lost 7; bases outside the gene matches: 11. The germline gives CDR1 DFQATT, CDR2 SNEGSKA (reference sequence). Written as DNA, the CDR3 is TGCAGTGCTAGGGTAGATCGGGGACAGGTGAATGAGCAGTTCTTC. It translates to CSARVDRGQVNEQFF.

Many counts were recorded for this clonotype. CDR3 nucleotide sequence: TGTGCCAGCAGCCAGACGGTCTACAATGAGCAGTTCTTC. It yields the protein CASSQTVYNEQFF. This chain joins TRBV7-9 and TRBJ2-1; D is unclear. Germline loops: CDR1 SEHNR, CDR2 FQNEAQ (reference sequence). V was pared by 5 bases and J by 3 bases, with 8 bases between. The CDR3 contains 13 residues.

This clonotype was observed a few times. The chain carries TRBV5-1 and TRBJ2-1, with 12 positions matching TRBD1. CDR1 SGHRS and CDR2 YFSETQ come from the germline V gene. The trim removed 0 bases at V and 7 bases at J, leaving 8 bases unmatched. The CDR3 runs 17 residues. The CDR3 coding sequence is TGCGCCAGCAGCTTGGTATTTAGGGACAGGGGGCCGAATGAGCAGTTCTTC. It codes for CASSLVFRDRGPNEQFF.

This clonotype was observed at least ten times. The chain is built from TRBV20-1 and TRBJ2-1, with 8 bases fitting TRBD2. Germline lookup yields CDR1 DFQATT and CDR2 SNEGSKA (reference sequence). This CDR3 region has 18 residues. Losses at the gene ends were 1 base for V and 2 bases for J; bases not matched to a gene: 13. In DNA form, the CDR3 reads TGCAGTGCTAGAGTTGGCCTAGCGGGTACAATTCCCTACAATGAGCAGTTCTTC. It yields the protein CSARVGLAGTIPYNEQFF.

This clonotype occurred a few times. The chain links TRBV20-1 to TRBJ2-7; 10 nucleotides match TRBD2. Germline V CDR1 and CDR2: DFQATT, SNEGSKA (reference sequence). J was trimmed by 5 bases and V by 4 bases; bases with no gene match: 11. The CDR3 sequence is 15 residues long. In DNA, the CDR3 is TGCAGTGCTACCGAACAAGCGGGAGGGCCCCACGAGCAGTACTTC. Its protein product is CSATEQAGGPHEQYF.

This clonotype was counted at least ten times. The chain carries TRBV29-1 and TRBJ1-1; possible D gene TRBD1, 6 bases. The CDR3 runs to 12 residues. Deletions cut 4 bases from V and 11 bases from J, with 17 bases between. Germline lookup yields CDR1 SQVTM and CDR2 ANQGSEA. This CDR3 reads CSVVFMRQEAFF. CDR3 in DNA: TGCAGCGTTGTGTTTATGAGACAGGAGGCTTTCTTT.

The genes are TRBV7-8 and TRBJ1-3; a possible D gene is TRBD1 (6 bases). The CDR3 totals 16 residues. The germline gives CDR1 SGHVS, CDR2 FQNEAQ. V lost 5 bases, J lost 0 bases, and 14 bases lay in between. The CDR3 sequence: CASSPRGGASGNTIYF. The CDR3 nucleotides read TGTGCCAGCAGCCCTAGGGGGGGAGCCTCTGGAAACACCATATATTTT.

This clonotype was detected ten times or more. This rearrangement joins TRBV20-1 to TRBJ2-2; 7 bases map to TRBD1. This CDR3 is built from 14 residues. Trimming removed 6 bases from V and 3 bases from J; junction bases left unmatched: 7. CDR1 and CDR2 (germline): DFQATT, SNEGSKA (reference sequence). CDR3 protein: CSATDRSYTGELFF. CDR3 coding DNA: TGCAGTGCCACGGACAGGTCCTACACCGGGGAGCTGTTTTTT.

This clonotype turned up a few times. The CDR3 loop reads CSIVPGNYNEQFF. The CDR3 DNA follows: TGCAGTATAGTCCCAGGGAACTACAATGAGCAGTTCTTC. The chain couples TRBV20-1 to TRBJ2-1, with a weak D call TRBD1 (5 bases). The V end was cut by 8 bases, the J end by 3 bases, with 14 bases between. CDR3 size: 13 residues. Germline CDR1 reads DFQATT; CDR2 reads SNEGSKA (reference sequence).

This clonotype has a count of ten or more. This rearrangement joins TRBV28 to TRBJ2-1; a weak D match, TRBD2 (6 bases). Germline V CDR1 and CDR2: MDHEN, SYDVKM. Between the trimmed V and J ends, which lost 7 bases and 4 bases, there was a span of 14 bases. This CDR3 has 14 residues. CDR3 in DNA: TGTGCCAGCACCCGGGACTCAGTATACAATGAGCAGTTCTTC. Its protein product is CASTRDSVYNEQFF.

The rearrangement links TRBV4-1 to TRBJ2-2, with TRBD1 as a possible D gene (5 bases). The CDR3 extends over 16 amino acids. Germline CDR1 reads MGHRA; CDR2 reads YSYEKL. The V end lost 0 bases, the J end lost 7 bases, and 15 bases lay between the germline ends. This CDR3 reads CASSQEPRVRGGELFF. CDR3 coding DNA: TGCGCCAGCAGCCAAGAACCCAGGGTTAGGGGCGGGGAGCTGTTTTTT.

This clonotype was recorded many times. The chain's CDR3 is CAIMRLAGGPGGNEQFF. The DNA for the CDR3 is TGTGCCATCATGAGGCTAGCGGGAGGGCCGGGGGGCAATGAGCAGTTCTTC. The chain recombines TRBV10-3 with TRBJ2-1, with TRBD2 identical over 12 bases. The CDR3 runs to 17 residues. J gave up 6 bases and V 7 bases, and 13 bases lay outside the gene matches. From germline, CDR1 is ENHRY and CDR2 SYGVKD.